These 27 T cell receptor beta chains originate from one sample sequenced in a study of cytomegalovirus exposure and HLA in healthy donors. Measured with immunoSEQ multiplex PCR; TCRdb has only the in-frame clones, and not every one. The sample carries around 150,000 clones, 90% to 97% recorded once. The sample was PBMCs. Receptor source: a woman aged 18 to 35 in good health and CMV-seronegative.

The CDR3 bases are TGTGCCAGTAGTTTGGGCCCCCATAGCAATCAGCCCCAGCATTTT. It is translated as CASSLGPHSNQPQHF. The gene calls are TRBV19 and TRBJ1-5; no firm D call. V lost 5 bases, J lost 0 bases, and 11 bases lay in between. The CDR3 totals 15 residues. The germline V gene has CDR1 LNHDA and CDR2 SQIVND (reference sequence).

The V and J genes are TRBV28 and TRBJ1-1; the D gene is possibly TRBD1 (6 bases). V was pared by 6 bases and J by 2 bases, with 19 bases between. This CDR3 contains 16 residues. The V gene's germline CDR1 is MDHEN and CDR2 SYDVKM. CDR3 protein: CASSLHRAWGNTEAFF. The CDR3, as DNA: TGTGCCAGCAGCCTTCACAGGGCCTGGGGTAACACTGAAGCTTTCTTT.

The chain has TRBV6-1 and TRBJ1-6; tentative D call: TRBD1 (6 bases). V was trimmed by 8 bases and J by 0 bases, leaving 11 bases between them. The CDR3 contains 15 residues. Germline assignment: CDR1 MNHNS and CDR2 SASEGT. In DNA form, the CDR3 reads TGTGCCAGCGTAAGGGGGAGCTCCTATAATTCACCCCTCCACTTT. Translation gives CASVRGSSYNSPLHF.

The rearrangement uses TRBV30 and TRBJ2-5, with 12 nucleotides matching TRBD2. Germline loops: CDR1 GTSNPN, CDR2 SVGIG (reference sequence). V lost 4 bases, J lost 2 bases, and 8 bases stayed unmatched. CDR3 length: 16 amino acids. The CDR3 DNA sequence: TGTGCCTGGAAACCTTGGACTAGCGGGGAACAAGAGACCCAGTACTTC. It codes for CAWKPWTSGEQETQYF.

The genes are TRBV11-3 and TRBJ2-1; D remains unclear. This CDR3 has 13 amino acids. V gave up 1 base and J gave up 4 bases, with 5 bases separating them. Germline V CDR1 and CDR2: SGHNT, YENEEA. CDR3 nucleotide sequence: TGTGCCAGCAGCTTAGCCCGGTACAATGAGCAGTTCTTC. As protein: CASSLARYNEQFF. The whole variable domain, remainder taken from reference TRBV11-3 and TRBJ2-1, is EAGVVQSPRYKIIEKKQPVAFWCNPISGHNTLYWYLQNLGQGPELLIRYENEEAVDDSQLPKDRFSAERLKGVDSTLKIQPAELGDSAVYLCASSLARYNEQFFGPGTRLTVL.

The sample holds a few counts of this clone. The rearrangement links TRBV6-5 to TRBJ1-2, with a tentative D call TRBD1 (6 bases). Looked up from germline, CDR1 is MNHEY and CDR2 is SVGAGI. The CDR3 length is 15 residues. V shed 0 bases and J shed 6 bases, with 14 bases lying between them. Here the CDR3 DNA reads TGTGCCAGCAGTTACTCAGGGGCAGGGGAAGATGGCTACACCTTC. Its protein product is CASSYSGAGEDGYTF.

The rearrangement links TRBV18 to TRBJ1-6; 7 bases match TRBD1. Trimming cost V 6 bases and J 5 bases; bases outside gene matches: 10. Germline V CDR1 and CDR2: KGHSH, LQKENI. CDR3 size: 16 residues. The CDR3 bases are TGTGCCAGCTCCCTTACTGCCGGGACAGATAATTCACCCCTCCACTTT. It specifies CASSLTAGTDNSPLHF.

The chain has TRBV7-3 and TRBJ2-5; TRBD2 agrees at 15 bases. The germline V gene encodes CDR1 SGHTA and CDR2 FQGTGA. The CDR3 runs to 18 residues. V lost 2 bases and J lost 4; bases outside the gene matches: 8. CDR3 nucleotides: TGTGCCAGCAGCTTATCGGGGACTAGCGGGGGGAGGAGAGAGACCCAGTACTTC. This sequence encodes CASSLSGTSGGRRETQYF.

This sequence joins TRBV27 and TRBJ2-5; 9 nucleotides line up with TRBD1. With V trimmed by 5 bases and J by 2 bases, 3 bases remained unmatched. The CDR3 contains 14 residues. The V gene's germline CDR1 is MNHEY and CDR2 SMNVEV (reference sequence). The CDR3 reads CASSVDRGQETQYF. The CDR3 nucleotides are TGTGCCAGCAGTGTGGACAGGGGACAAGAGACCCAGTACTTC.

The chain employs TRBV11-2 and TRBJ2-7, with 9 bases that match TRBD2. Germline assignment: CDR1 SGHAT and CDR2 FQNNGV. J gave up 3 bases and V 0 bases, and 3 bases lay outside the gene matches. The CDR3 covers 15 residues. The CDR3 here is CASSLELAGHYEQYF. CDR3 DNA sequence: TGTGCCAGCAGCTTAGAGCTAGCGGGACACTACGAGCAGTACTTC. The variable domain in full, completed from reference TRBV11-2 and TRBJ2-7, reads EAGVAQSPRYKIIEKRQSVAFWCNPISGHATLYWYQQILGQGPKLLIQFQNNGVVDDSQLPKDRFSAERLKGVDSTLKIQPAKLEDSAVYLCASSLELAGHYEQYFGPGTRLTVT.

The CDR3 region is CASSAREGAVYNEQFF. CDR3 coding DNA: TGTGCCAGCAGCGCGCGAGAGGGGGCGGTGTACAATGAGCAGTTCTTC. J is TRBJ2-1 and V is TRBV9, with 7 bases matching TRBD1. The V gene end was trimmed by 3 bases and the J gene end by 4 bases; junction bases not matched to a gene: 10. This CDR3 is 16 amino acids long. CDR1 SGDLS and CDR2 YYNGEE come from the germline V gene.

This chain links TRBV19 with TRBJ1-1; D call uncertain. V dropped 9 bases and J dropped 3 bases, with 11 bases sitting between them. The germline V gene encodes CDR1 LNHDA and CDR2 SQIVND (reference sequence). This CDR3 has 12 residues. The CDR3 region is CARENRDTEAFF. The CDR3 DNA reads as TGTGCCAGAGAGAACCGGGACACTGAAGCTTTCTTT.

This chain connects TRBV6-5 to TRBJ1-4; TRBD1 might be the D (5 bases). In germline, CDR1 is MNHEY, CDR2 SVGAGI. V lost 6 bases and J 2 bases, leaving 13 bases between the germline ends. The CDR3 covers 15 residues. The CDR3 bases are TGTGCCAGCAGCCCCCGGGGGTTGACTAATGAAAAACTGTTTTTT. Residues: CASSPRGLTNEKLFF.

The chain links TRBV10-1 to TRBJ1-5; maybe TRBD1 (5 bases). Trimming took off 4 bases at V and 4 bases at J, with 11 bases between the two ends. The CDR3 loop spans 14 amino acids. Germline assignment: CDR1 WNHNN and CDR2 SYGVQD (reference sequence). The CDR3 is CASSGKGRNQPQHF. In DNA, the CDR3 is TGCGCCAGCAGTGGGAAGGGGAGGAATCAGCCCCAGCATTTT.

The rearrangement joins TRBV5-6 to TRBJ1-2; D is possibly TRBD1 (5 bases). CDR1 and CDR2 (germline): SGHDT, YYEEEE. There are 15 residues in the CDR3. Trimming stripped 6 bases from V and 4 bases from J, with 19 bases between. CDR3 in DNA: TGTGCCAGCATCCGGGAGGCCGGGGCCAGCTATGGCTACACCTTC. Translating gives CASIREAGASYGYTF.

The chain carries TRBV19 and TRBJ2-3, with 7 bases matching TRBD1. This CDR3 comprises 15 residues. After removal of 4 bases from V and 2 bases from J, the junction contained 6 bases not matched to a gene. Germline lookup yields CDR1 LNHDA and CDR2 SQIVND (reference sequence). The CDR3 is CASSTSGQNTDTQYF. The CDR3 DNA reads TGTGCCAGTAGTACCTCGGGACAGAACACAGATACGCAGTATTTT.

The V call is TRBV10-3, the J call TRBJ1-1, with D perhaps TRBD1 (5 bases). Looked up from germline, CDR1 is ENHRY and CDR2 is SYGVKD. This CDR3 has 12 residues. The V end was cut by 5 bases, the J end by 8 bases, with 12 bases between. The CDR3 sequence is CAISTGSAEAFF. The CDR3 bases are TGTGCCATCAGTACAGGCTCCGCGGAAGCTTTCTTT.

The genes are TRBV7-9 and TRBJ2-1, with D possibly being TRBD2 (7 bases). Deletions cut 4 bases from V and 4 bases from J, with 14 bases between. Germline V gene sequence: CDR1 SEHNR, CDR2 FQNEAQ (reference sequence). This CDR3 comprises 15 residues. CDR3 coding DNA: TGTGCCAGCAGCTCGCTTCGGGGGGCTTACAATGAGCAGTTCTTC. This translates into CASSSLRGAYNEQFF.

The chain couples TRBV5-6 to TRBJ1-6, with TRBD1 matching 8 bases. The germline gives CDR1 SGHDT, CDR2 YYEEEE. The CDR3 is made up of 15 amino acids. V shed 4 bases and J 10 bases; nucleotides not matched to a gene: 10. The CDR3 DNA reads TGTGCCAGCAGCGGAACGACAGGGGCAAACTCACCCCTCCACTTT. This encodes CASSGTTGANSPLHF.

This clone has just a few counts. The CDR3 region is CASSVEGRGYQETQYF. In DNA form, the CDR3 reads TGTGCCAGCAGCGTAGAAGGGAGGGGGTACCAAGAGACCCAGTACTTC. This chain uses TRBV9 with TRBJ2-5; D possibly corresponds to TRBD2 (7 bases). The V and J ends lost 0 bases and 0 bases respectively, with 12 bases between them. There are 16 residues in the CDR3. Per the germline V gene, CDR1 is SGDLS and CDR2 is YYNGEE.

The rearrangement links TRBV6-5 to TRBJ2-1; 7 bases are shared with TRBD2. CDR3 length: 15 amino acids. The germline gives CDR1 MNHEY, CDR2 SVGAGI. The junction had 3 bases not matched to a gene; V was cut back by 2 bases and J by 2 bases. The CDR3 DNA sequence: TGTGCCAGCAGTTACGGGGGGGAAACCTACAATGAGCAGTTCTTC. This translates into CASSYGGETYNEQFF.

The gene calls are TRBV29-1 and TRBJ1-2; a possible D gene is TRBD1 (6 bases). The CDR3 is 13 residues long. Trimming took off 6 bases at V and 8 bases at J, with 19 bases between the two ends. The germline CDR1 and CDR2 sequences are SQVTM and ANQGSEA. This CDR3 reads CSVPGGGGGGYTF. Written as DNA, the CDR3 is TGCAGCGTCCCCGGGGGAGGGGGAGGAGGCTACACCTTC.

The rearrangement uses TRBV5-1 and TRBJ2-7; D is possibly TRBD2 (5 bases). The V end lost 4 bases, the J end lost 3 bases, and 17 bases lay between the germline ends. Per the germline V gene, CDR1 is SGHRS and CDR2 is YFSETQ. The CDR3 extends over 15 amino acids. CDR3 nucleotides: TGCGCCAGCAGCATCGGCGTGGGGAGCCTCTACGAGCAGTACTTC. It translates to CASSIGVGSLYEQYF.

This chain joins TRBV11-2 and TRBJ2-7; D gene uncertain. V was trimmed by 1 base and J by 6 bases, leaving 7 bases between them. The CDR3 has 12 amino acids. Germline loops: CDR1 SGHAT, CDR2 FQNNGV. CDR3 residues: CASSLAFSEQYF. The CDR3 nucleotides are TGTGCCAGCAGCTTAGCGTTCTCCGAGCAGTACTTC.

The chain employs TRBV2 and TRBJ1-4; D is unresolved. Germline V CDR1 and CDR2: SNHLY, FYNNEI. The length of the CDR3 is 11 residues. Trimming left V 6 bases short and J 8 bases short, with 7 bases between. The CDR3 here is CASSYIEKLFF. In DNA, the CDR3 is TGTGCCAGCAGCTATATAGAAAAACTGTTTTTT.

V and J are TRBV9 and TRBJ2-2; 10 nucleotides line up with TRBD2. CDR3 length equals 18 residues. V was clipped by 4 bases and J by 4 bases; unmatched bases: 13. The germline gives CDR1 SGDLS, CDR2 YYNGEE. CDR3 residues: CASSPRDSGGWGTGELFF. The DNA for the CDR3 is TGTGCCAGCAGCCCCCGGGATAGCGGGGGGTGGGGCACCGGGGAGCTGTTTTTT.

The V gene is TRBV10-3, the J gene TRBJ1-2; 7 nucleotides align to TRBD1. The CDR3 has 14 residues. Germline V gene sequence: CDR1 ENHRY, CDR2 SYGVKD. Unmatched junction bases numbered 12, after V lost 6 bases and J lost 8 bases. The CDR3 region is CAISDLGQANGYTF. The CDR3 region has the DNA TGTGCCATCAGCGACCTCGGACAGGCGAACGGCTACACCTTC.